This T cell receptor (beta chain) was profiled in a study of blood T cell repertoires in COVID-19. TCRdb's copy holds only in-frame clones and misses some; the assay was immunoSEQ multiplex PCR. Seen here are some 520,000 clones, 89% observed once, and the top ten hold 0.75% to 0.9%. The V and J ends lost 3 bases and 2 bases respectively, with 14 bases between them. The CDR3 is 14 amino acids. The germline gives CDR1 DFQATT, CDR2 SNEGSKA (reference sequence). The sequenced sample was peripheral blood. The chain joins TRBV20-1 to TRBJ2-7; a possible D gene is TRBD1 (6 bases). This TCR derives from a man in his late teens or twenties with COVID-19, enrolled during active disease. In DNA, the CDR3 is TGCAGTGCTAGTCGAGAAAGGGGGACCTACGAGCAGTACTTC. This translates into CSASRERGTYEQYF.